Sequencing of this T cell receptor (beta chain) was carried out in a study of CD8+ T cells in alopecia areata. At the level of the study: A regimen of oral tofacitinib, 5 to 10 mg twice daily, was given to treated patients. Overall study findings and caveats: Scalp lesions, especially in alopecia totalis/universalis, had higher clonality than normal scalp.

It was cDNA, reverse transcribed from extracted RNA, that served as the sequencing template. TCRdb's copy holds only in-frame clones and misses some; the assay was immunoSEQ multiplex PCR. The sample has about 13,000 clones; roughly 55% are singletons. A remark on this clone: Antigen specificity is unknown.

Lesional scalp punch biopsies and peripheral blood came from alopecia areata patients. The CDR3 loop spans 13 amino acids. V shed 2 bases and J shed 5 bases, with 10 bases lying between them. Germline CDR1 reads ENHRY; CDR2 reads SYGVKD. J is TRBJ2-7 and V is TRBV10-3; the D gene is possibly TRBD1 (6 bases). This clonotype was sampled from a human donor with alopecia areata. Sequenced here: skin, sampled at week 0. The CDR3 DNA is TGTGCCATCAGTGAGCGGACAGAAAACGAGCAGTACTTC. Protein: CAISERTENEQYF.